Presented here are 16 T cell receptor beta chains from one specimen sequenced in a study of metastatic and nonmetastatic thyroid tumors. Nobody among the patients had been given any treatment before thyroid surgery. TCRdb re-called the PCR reads with MiXCR. This repertoire shows roughly 12,000 clones, 31% found once; its top ten account for about 12%. What was sequenced was tumor tissue. Receptors originate from a female donor with papillary thyroid cancer or a benign thyroid nodule (not recorded which). Some clones in this sample may be carry-over from other donors' samples.

The chain links TRBV4-1 to TRBJ2-7, with D possibly being TRBD2 (6 bases). The germline V and J ends were trimmed by 1 base and 2 bases, with 12 bases remaining between them. Germline V gives CDR1 MGHRA, CDR2 YSYEKL. The CDR3 is made up of 15 amino acids. CDR3 nucleotides: TGCGCCAGCAGCCAAGCGGGAGCGAGTCCCTACGAGCAGTACTTC. This translates into CASSQAGASPYEQYF.

In this sample, this clone turned up many times. The rearrangement joins TRBV18 to TRBJ1-2, with 7 bases identical to TRBD1. The CDR3 consists of 13 residues. V lost 4 bases, J lost 3 bases, and 2 bases stayed unmatched. The germline CDR1 and CDR2 sequences are KGHSH and LQKENI. In DNA, the CDR3 is TGTGCCAGCTCACGAGGACAGGACTATGGCTACACCTTC. Its translation: CASSRGQDYGYTF.

The rearrangement uses TRBV27 and TRBJ1-3, with D tentatively TRBD1 (5 bases). The CDR3 spans 15 residues. Trimming took off 6 bases at V and 0 bases at J, with 12 bases between the two ends. CDR1 and CDR2 (germline): MNHEY, SMNVEV (reference sequence). The CDR3 coding sequence is TGTGCCAGCAGGCTTACAGGAGACTCTGGAAACACCATATATTTT. This translates into CASRLTGDSGNTIYF.

This clone counts as medium-sized. The chain joins TRBV6-2 or TRBV6-3 to TRBJ2-6; D uncertain. The CDR3 has 17 residues. Looked up from germline, CDR1 is MNHEY and CDR2 is SVGEGT. Trimming removed 5 bases from V and 0 bases from J, with 14 bases in between. CDR3 nucleotides: TGTGCCAGCAGTAGACAACTTCCAAACTCTGGGGCCAACGTCCTGACTTTC. Translated: CASSRQLPNSGANVLTF.

CDR3 DNA: TGCAGTGCTTCAACTGACACCTACACTGAAGCTTTCTTT. Translated: CSASTDTYTEAFF. The chain joins TRBV20-1 to TRBJ1-1; D is uncertain. Germline lookup yields CDR1 DFQATT and CDR2 SNEGSKA (reference sequence). The germline V and J ends were trimmed by 5 bases and 3 bases, with 13 bases remaining between them. The CDR3 consists of 13 residues.

In its sample, this clone ranks as large. V usage is TRBV27 and J usage is TRBJ2-1; D gene unclear. This CDR3 comprises 11 residues. The V gene's germline CDR1 is MNHEY and CDR2 SMNVEV (reference sequence). V was trimmed by 5 bases and J by 7 bases, leaving 6 bases between them. The CDR3 nucleotides read TGTGCCAGCAGTCCCTCTAATGAGCAGTTCTTC. Its translation is CASSPSNEQFF.

This clone occurred many times. The gene calls are TRBV7-8 and TRBJ2-5; perhaps D is TRBD1 or TRBD2 (5 bases each). The germline V and J ends were trimmed by 1 base and 5 bases, with 14 bases remaining between them. CDR1 SGHVS and CDR2 FQNEAQ come from the germline V gene. The CDR3 has 15 residues. CDR3 amino acids: CASSLGDRTRETQYF. The CDR3 DNA is TGTGCCAGCAGCTTAGGGGACCGAACGCGGGAGACCCAGTACTTC.

This clone has a handful of counts. The chain uses TRBV30 and TRBJ2-7, with TRBD2 as a possible D gene (7 bases). Trimming pared 0 bases from V and 2 bases from J, leaving 11 bases between. Germline lookup yields CDR1 GTSNPN and CDR2 SVGIG (reference sequence). This CDR3 spans 14 amino acids. The CDR3 nucleotides are TGTGCCTGGAGTGTTGGAGGGGGGGCCTACGAGCAGTACGTC. This translates into CAWSVGGGAYEQYV.

This clone showed up many times. This rearrangement joins TRBV20-1 to TRBJ1-1; no reliable D call. The CDR3 is 12 amino acids. Trimming took 6 bases from V and 2 from J, leaving 10 bases between them. From germline, CDR1 is DFQATT and CDR2 SNEGSKA (reference sequence). In DNA, the CDR3 is TGCAGTGCCTGGGAGGCAAACACTGAAGCTTTCTTT. This translates into CSAWEANTEAFF.

As regards this clone: The junction differs from germline at one of its ends, possibly a read error. This rearrangement joins TRBV3-1 to TRBJ1-2; 8 bases map to TRBD1. The CDR3 totals 15 residues. In germline, CDR1 is LGHDT, CDR2 YNNKEL (reference sequence). In nucleotides, the CDR3 is TGTGCCAACAGCCAAGATATTGGACAGGGAGGTGGCTACACCTTC. Translation gives CANSQDIGQGGGYTF.

The J gene is TRBJ2-3, the V gene TRBV7-6; no clear D. V was pared by 1 base and J by 6 bases, with 8 bases between. Germline V gives CDR1 SGHVS, CDR2 FNYEAQ. This CDR3 is 13 amino acids long. The DNA of the CDR3 is TGTGCCAGCAGCTTAGTTGGGGTCGATACGCAGTATTTT. Residues: CASSLVGVDTQYF.

The J gene is TRBJ2-7, the V gene TRBV3-1; no reliable D call. V was trimmed by 4 bases and J by 6 bases, leaving 16 bases between them. The CDR3 spans 14 residues. CDR1 is LGHDT and CDR2 is YNNKEL in the germline V gene (reference sequence). DNA for the CDR3: TGTGCCAGCAGCCGTAAGGGATACGCCAGCGAGCAGTACTTC. This translates into CASSRKGYASEQYF.

This clone was observed a few times. V gene TRBV6-1 combines with J gene TRBJ1-5; 9 bases map to TRBD1. The CDR3 is 14 amino acids. Trimming at V came to 4 bases and at J to 2 bases, leaving 0 bases not matched to a gene. Germline assignment: CDR1 MNHNS and CDR2 SASEGT. Here the CDR3 DNA reads TGTGCCAGCAGTGGGACAGGGGGCAATCAGCCCCAGCATTTT. Encoded protein: CASSGTGGNQPQHF.

This clone was picked up a small number of times. The J gene is TRBJ1-2, the V gene TRBV6-1; no clear D gene. Trimming cost V 6 bases and J 4 bases, with 12 bases left between them. The CDR3 has 13 amino acids. Per the germline V gene, CDR1 is MNHNS and CDR2 is SASEGT. The CDR3 is CASRPGRSYGYTF. CDR3 coding DNA: TGTGCCAGCAGACCGGGCCGCTCCTATGGCTACACCTTC.

By share, this clone counts as medium-sized. The rearrangement uses TRBV2 and TRBJ2-3; TRBD1 might be the D (6 bases). The CDR3 sequence is 15 residues long. Trimming pared 4 bases from V and 2 bases from J, leaving 13 bases between. CDR1 and CDR2 (germline): SNHLY, FYNNEI. CDR3 DNA sequence: TGTGCCAGCAGTGCCGACAGGATTCACACAGATACGCAGTATTTT. It translates to CASSADRIHTDTQYF. Looking up the rest from reference TRBV2 and TRBJ2-3 gives the full variable domain: EPEVTQTPSHQVTQMGQEVILRCVPISNHLYFYWYRQILGQKVEFLVSFYNNEISEKSEIFDDQFSVERPDGSNFTLKIRSTKLEDSAMYFCASSADRIHTDTQYFGPGTRLTVL.

This clone came up a few times. The chain is built from TRBV12-3 or TRBV12-4 and TRBJ2-3; the D is unclear. The V end lost 6 bases, the J end lost 5 bases, and 12 bases lay between the germline ends. The CDR3 is 13 amino acids. The CDR3 sequence: CASSSHTGDTQYF. As DNA, the CDR3 is TGTGCCAGCAGCTCCCACACCGGAGATACGCAGTATTTT.